Included here is one TCR beta chain sequence, with context. Its antigen is currently unknown. This sample was taken from a study of Graves' ophthalmopathy and Graves' hyperthyroidism. The overall study: Before any treatment, peripheral blood was taken at the initial diagnosis.

CDR3 size: 13 residues. Trimming removed 5 bases at V and 7 bases at J, with 11 bases between. RNA served as the template for amplifying TCR beta CDR3 regions. First-round RT-PCR with HTBI primers preceded a second-round multiplex PCR. TCRdb independently ran MiXCR on the multiplex PCR reads; one entry per CDR3 protein. The sample shows some 520,000 distinct CDR3 sequences, around an eighth of them seen only once. Whole-study results and caveats: Progression of ophthalmopathy was predicted by the model with less than 71% sensitivity and 72.22% specificity.

Ineligible for inclusion were patients with other autoimmune diseases, uncontrolled infections, pregnancy or lactation. V gene TRBV12-3 or TRBV12-4 combines with J gene TRBJ2-2; D may be TRBD1 (5 bases). The sample consisted of blood. This receptor was obtained from a woman aged 25 to 45 with Graves' ophthalmopathy. The CDR3 sequence is CASSPGSGGELFF. The CDR3 DNA follows: TGTGCCAGCAGTCCAGGGTCGGGCGGGGAGCTGTTTTTT.